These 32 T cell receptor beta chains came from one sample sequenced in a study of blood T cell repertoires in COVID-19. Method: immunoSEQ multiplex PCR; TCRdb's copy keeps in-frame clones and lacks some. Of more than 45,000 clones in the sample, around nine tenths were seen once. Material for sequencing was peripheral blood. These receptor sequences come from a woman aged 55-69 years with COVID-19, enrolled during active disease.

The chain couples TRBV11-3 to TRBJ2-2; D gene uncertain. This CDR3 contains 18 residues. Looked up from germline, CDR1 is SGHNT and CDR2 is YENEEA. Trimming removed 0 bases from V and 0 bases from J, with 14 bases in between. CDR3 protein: CASSLEVLAETNTGELFF. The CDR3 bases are TGTGCCAGCAGCTTAGAGGTCTTAGCAGAAACGAACACCGGGGAGCTGTTTTTT.

CDR3 nucleotides: TGTGCCAGCAGCTCCCGTACGGGGGATACCTACGAGCAGTACTTC. Protein sequence: CASSSRTGDTYEQYF. The chain uses TRBV7-2 and TRBJ2-7; perhaps TRBD2 as D (6 bases). This CDR3 region has 15 residues. Germline V CDR1 and CDR2: SGHTA, FQGNSA. The ends were cut back, 4 bases at V and 2 bases at J, with 15 bases in the middle.

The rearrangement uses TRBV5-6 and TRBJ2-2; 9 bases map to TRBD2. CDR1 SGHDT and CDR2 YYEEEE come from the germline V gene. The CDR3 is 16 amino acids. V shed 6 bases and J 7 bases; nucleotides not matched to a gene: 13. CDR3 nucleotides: TGTGCCAGCACCCTCATAGCGGGAGTTCGTGGCGGGGAGCTGTTTTTT. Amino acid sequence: CASTLIAGVRGGELFF.

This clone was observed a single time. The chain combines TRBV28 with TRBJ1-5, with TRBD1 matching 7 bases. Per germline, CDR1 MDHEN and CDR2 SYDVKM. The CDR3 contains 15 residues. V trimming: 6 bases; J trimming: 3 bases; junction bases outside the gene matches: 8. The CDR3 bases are TGTGCCAGCAGCCCGACAGGGAGGATCAATCAGCCCCAGCATTTT. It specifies CASSPTGRINQPQHF.

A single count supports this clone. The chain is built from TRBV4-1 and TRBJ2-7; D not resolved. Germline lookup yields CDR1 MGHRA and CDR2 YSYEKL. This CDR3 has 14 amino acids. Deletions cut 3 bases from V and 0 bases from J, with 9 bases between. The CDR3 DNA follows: TGCGCCAGCAGCCATCCCGCTAGCTCCTACGAGCAGTACTTC. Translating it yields CASSHPASSYEQYF.

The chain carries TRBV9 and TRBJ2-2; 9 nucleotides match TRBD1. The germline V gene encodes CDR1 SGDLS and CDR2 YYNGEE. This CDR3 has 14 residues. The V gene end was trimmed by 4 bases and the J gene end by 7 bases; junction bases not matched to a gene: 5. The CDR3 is CASSTTGGHGELFF. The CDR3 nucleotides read TGTGCCAGCAGCACTACAGGGGGCCACGGGGAGCTGTTTTTT. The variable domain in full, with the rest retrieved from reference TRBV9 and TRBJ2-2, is DSGVTQTPKHLITATGQRVTLRCSPRSGDLSVYWYQQSLDQGLQFLIQYYNGEERAKGNILERFSAQQFPDLHSELNLSSLELGDSALYFCASSTTGGHGELFFGEGSRLTVL.

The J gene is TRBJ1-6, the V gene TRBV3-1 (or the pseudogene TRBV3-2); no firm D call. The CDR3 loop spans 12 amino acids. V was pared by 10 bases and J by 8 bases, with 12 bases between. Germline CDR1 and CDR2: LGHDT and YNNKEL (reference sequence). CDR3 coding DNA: TGTGCCACCGCGCAAGTTGATTCACCCCTCCACTTT. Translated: CATAQVDSPLHF.

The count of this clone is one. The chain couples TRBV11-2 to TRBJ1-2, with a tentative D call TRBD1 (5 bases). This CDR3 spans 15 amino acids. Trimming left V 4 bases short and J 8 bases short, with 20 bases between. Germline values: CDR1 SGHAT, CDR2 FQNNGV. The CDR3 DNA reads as TGTGCCAGCAGCTCCCTTGGGACTCGGAGAGGCGGCTACACCTTC. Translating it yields CASSSLGTRRGGYTF. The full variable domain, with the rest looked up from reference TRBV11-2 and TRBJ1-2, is EAGVAQSPRYKIIEKRQSVAFWCNPISGHATLYWYQQILGQGPKLLIQFQNNGVVDDSQLPKDRFSAERLKGVDSTLKIQPAKLEDSAVYLCASSSLGTRRGGYTFGSGTRLTVV.

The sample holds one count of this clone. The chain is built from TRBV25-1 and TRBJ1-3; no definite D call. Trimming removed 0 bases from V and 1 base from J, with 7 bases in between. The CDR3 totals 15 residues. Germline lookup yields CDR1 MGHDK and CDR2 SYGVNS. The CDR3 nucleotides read TGTGCCAGCAGTGAATATCAGTTGTCTGGAAACACCATATATTTT. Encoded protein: CASSEYQLSGNTIYF.

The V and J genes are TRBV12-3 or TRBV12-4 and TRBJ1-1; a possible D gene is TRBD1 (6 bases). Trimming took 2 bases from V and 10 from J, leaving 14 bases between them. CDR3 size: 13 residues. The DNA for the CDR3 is TGTGCCAGCAGTTTAATGCAGGGGTTCGGAGCTTTCTTT. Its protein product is CASSLMQGFGAFF.

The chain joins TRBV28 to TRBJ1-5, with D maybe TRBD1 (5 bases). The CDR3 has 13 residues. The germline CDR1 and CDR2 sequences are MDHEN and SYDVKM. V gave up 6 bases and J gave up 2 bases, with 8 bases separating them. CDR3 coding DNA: TGTGCCAGCAGGAAGACAGGCAATCAGCCCCAGCATTTT. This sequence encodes CASRKTGNQPQHF.

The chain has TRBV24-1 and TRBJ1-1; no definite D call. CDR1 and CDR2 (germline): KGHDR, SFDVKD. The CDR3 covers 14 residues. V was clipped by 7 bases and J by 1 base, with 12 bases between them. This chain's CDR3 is CATSESGENTEAFF. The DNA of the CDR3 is TGTGCCACCAGCGAGAGCGGGGAGAACACTGAAGCTTTCTTT.

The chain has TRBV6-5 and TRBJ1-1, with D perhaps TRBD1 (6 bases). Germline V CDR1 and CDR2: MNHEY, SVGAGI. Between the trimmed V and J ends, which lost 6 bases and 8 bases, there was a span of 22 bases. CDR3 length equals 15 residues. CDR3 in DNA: TGTGCCAGCAGCCCCACCGGTGTAGGGGGGGACGAAGCTTTCTTT. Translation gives CASSPTGVGGDEAFF.

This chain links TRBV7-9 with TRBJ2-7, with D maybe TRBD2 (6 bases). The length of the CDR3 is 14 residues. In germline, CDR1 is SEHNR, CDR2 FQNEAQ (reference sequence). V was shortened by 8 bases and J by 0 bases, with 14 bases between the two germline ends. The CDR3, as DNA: TGTGCCAGCTTAGGTGGTAGCGGCTCCTACGAGCAGTACTTC. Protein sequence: CASLGGSGSYEQYF.

CDR3 nucleotide sequence: TGTGCCAGCAGCTTACAGGTACACGAGCAGTACTTC. It specifies CASSLQVHEQYF. The chain carries TRBV7-8 and TRBJ2-7; no firm D call. The germline gives CDR1 SGHVS, CDR2 FQNEAQ. Trimming stripped 2 bases from V and 5 bases from J, with 7 bases between. The length of the CDR3 is 12 residues.

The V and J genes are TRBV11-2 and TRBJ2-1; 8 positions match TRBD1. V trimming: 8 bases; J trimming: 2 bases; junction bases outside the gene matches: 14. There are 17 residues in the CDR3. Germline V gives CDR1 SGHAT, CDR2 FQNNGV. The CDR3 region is CASGAGGSHLPYNEQFF. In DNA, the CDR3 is TGTGCCAGCGGGGCAGGGGGCTCCCACCTCCCCTACAATGAGCAGTTCTTC.

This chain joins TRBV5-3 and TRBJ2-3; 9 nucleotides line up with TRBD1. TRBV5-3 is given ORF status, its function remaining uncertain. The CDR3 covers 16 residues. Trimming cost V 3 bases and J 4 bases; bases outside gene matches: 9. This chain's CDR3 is CARSYLGQGISDTQYF. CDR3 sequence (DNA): TGTGCCAGAAGCTATTTAGGACAGGGGATATCAGATACGCAGTATTTT.

The CDR3 here is CATSDSRDRYNEQFF. The CDR3, as DNA: TGTGCCACCAGTGATTCCCGGGACAGATACAATGAGCAGTTCTTC. The rearrangement links TRBV24-1 to TRBJ2-1; 7 nucleotides line up with TRBD1. The CDR3 has 15 residues. Losses at the gene ends were 2 bases for V and 4 bases for J; bases not matched to a gene: 4. Germline V gives CDR1 KGHDR, CDR2 SFDVKD.

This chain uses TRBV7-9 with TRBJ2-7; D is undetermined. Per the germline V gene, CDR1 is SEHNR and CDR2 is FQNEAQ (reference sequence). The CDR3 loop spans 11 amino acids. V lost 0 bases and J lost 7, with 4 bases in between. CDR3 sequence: CASSLALEQYF. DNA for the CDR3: TGTGCCAGCAGCTTAGCGTTAGAGCAGTACTTC.

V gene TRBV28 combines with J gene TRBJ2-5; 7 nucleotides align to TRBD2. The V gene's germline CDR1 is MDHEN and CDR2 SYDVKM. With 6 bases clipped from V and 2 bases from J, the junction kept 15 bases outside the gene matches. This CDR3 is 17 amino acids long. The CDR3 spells CASSPFWVAGGQETQYF. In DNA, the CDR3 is TGTGCCAGCAGCCCCTTTTGGGTAGCGGGTGGACAAGAGACCCAGTACTTC.

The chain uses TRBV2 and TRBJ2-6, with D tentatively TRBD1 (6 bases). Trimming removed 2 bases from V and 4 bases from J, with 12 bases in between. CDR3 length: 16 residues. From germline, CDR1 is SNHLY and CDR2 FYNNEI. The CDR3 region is CASSETTGLGANVLTF. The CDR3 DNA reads TGTGCCAGCAGTGAAACAACAGGGTTAGGGGCCAACGTCCTGACTTTC. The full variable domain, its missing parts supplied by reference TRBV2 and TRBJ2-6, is EPEVTQTPSHQVTQMGQEVILRCVPISNHLYFYWYRQILGQKVEFLVSFYNNEISEKSEIFDDQFSVERPDGSNFTLKIRSTKLEDSAMYFCASSETTGLGANVLTFGAGSRLTVL.

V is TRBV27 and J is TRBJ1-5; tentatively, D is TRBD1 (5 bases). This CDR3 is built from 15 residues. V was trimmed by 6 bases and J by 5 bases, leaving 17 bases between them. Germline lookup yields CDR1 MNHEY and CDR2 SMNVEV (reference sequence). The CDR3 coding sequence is TGTGCCAGCAGGCCTGAGTCGGGGGGTCATCAGCCCCAGCATTTT. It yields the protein CASRPESGGHQPQHF.

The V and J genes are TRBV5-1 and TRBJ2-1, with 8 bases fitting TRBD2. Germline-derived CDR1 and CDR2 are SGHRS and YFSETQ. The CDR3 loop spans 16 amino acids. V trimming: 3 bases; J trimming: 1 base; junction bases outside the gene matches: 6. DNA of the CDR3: TGCGCCAGCAGCTCTATAGCGGGAAAGTCCTACAATGAGCAGTTCTTC. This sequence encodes CASSSIAGKSYNEQFF.

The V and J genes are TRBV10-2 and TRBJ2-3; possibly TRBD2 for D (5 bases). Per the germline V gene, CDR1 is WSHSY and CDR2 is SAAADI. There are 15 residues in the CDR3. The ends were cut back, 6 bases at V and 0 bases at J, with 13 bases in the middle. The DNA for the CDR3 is TGCGCCAGCAGCCGAGGGAGCCCGAGCACAGATACGCAGTATTTT. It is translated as CASSRGSPSTDTQYF.

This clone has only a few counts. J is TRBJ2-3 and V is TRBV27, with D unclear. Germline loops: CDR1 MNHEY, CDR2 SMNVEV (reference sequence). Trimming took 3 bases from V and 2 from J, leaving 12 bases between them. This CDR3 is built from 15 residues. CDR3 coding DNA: TGTGCCAGCAGTTTCTATTCACCCATCACAGATACGCAGTATTTT. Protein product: CASSFYSPITDTQYF.

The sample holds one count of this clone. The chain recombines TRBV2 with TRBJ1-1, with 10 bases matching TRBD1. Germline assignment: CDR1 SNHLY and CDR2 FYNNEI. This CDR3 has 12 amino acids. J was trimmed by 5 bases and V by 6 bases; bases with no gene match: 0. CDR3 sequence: CASRDRGTEAFF. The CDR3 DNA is TGTGCCAGCAGGGACAGGGGGACTGAAGCTTTCTTT. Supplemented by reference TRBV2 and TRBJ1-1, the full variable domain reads EPEVTQTPSHQVTQMGQEVILRCVPISNHLYFYWYRQILGQKVEFLVSFYNNEISEKSEIFDDQFSVERPDGSNFTLKIRSTKLEDSAMYFCASRDRGTEAFFGQGTRLTVV.

CDR3 in amino acids: CAWSLTRLAGGPSTDTQYF. In DNA form, the CDR3 reads TGTGCCTGGAGTTTAACACGACTAGCGGGAGGGCCTAGCACAGATACGCAGTATTTT. The genes are TRBV30 and TRBJ2-3; TRBD2 matches at 14 bases. Germline V gene sequence: CDR1 GTSNPN, CDR2 SVGIG (reference sequence). The CDR3 covers 19 residues. V lost 2 bases and J lost 0; bases outside the gene matches: 10.

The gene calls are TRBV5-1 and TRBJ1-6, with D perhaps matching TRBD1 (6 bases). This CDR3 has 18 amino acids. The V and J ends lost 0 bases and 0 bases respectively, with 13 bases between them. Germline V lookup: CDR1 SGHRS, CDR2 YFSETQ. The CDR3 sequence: CASSLVGGQSSYNSPLHF. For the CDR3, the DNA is TGCGCCAGCAGCTTGGTTGGTGGACAGAGCTCCTATAATTCACCCCTCCACTTT.

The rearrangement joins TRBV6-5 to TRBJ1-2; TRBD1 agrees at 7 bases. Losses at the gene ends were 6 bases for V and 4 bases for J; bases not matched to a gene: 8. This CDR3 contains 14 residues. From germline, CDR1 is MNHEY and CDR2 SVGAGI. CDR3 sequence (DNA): TGTGCCAGCAGAAGACAGGGAGCGGCCTATGGCTACACCTTC. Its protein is CASRRQGAAYGYTF.

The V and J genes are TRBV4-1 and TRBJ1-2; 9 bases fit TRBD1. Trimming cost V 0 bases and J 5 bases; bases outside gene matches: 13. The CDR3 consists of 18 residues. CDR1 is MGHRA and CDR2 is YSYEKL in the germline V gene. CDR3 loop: CASSQDRLTGTGSYGYTF. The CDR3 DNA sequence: TGCGCCAGCAGCCAAGATCGGTTGACCGGGACAGGGAGTTATGGCTACACCTTC.

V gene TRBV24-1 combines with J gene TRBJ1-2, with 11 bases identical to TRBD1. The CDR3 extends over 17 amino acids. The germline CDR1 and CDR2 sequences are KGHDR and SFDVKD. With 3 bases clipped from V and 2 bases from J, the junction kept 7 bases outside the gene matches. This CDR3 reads CATSDRTGGAENYGYTF. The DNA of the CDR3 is TGTGCCACCAGTGATCGGACAGGGGGCGCAGAGAACTATGGCTACACCTTC.

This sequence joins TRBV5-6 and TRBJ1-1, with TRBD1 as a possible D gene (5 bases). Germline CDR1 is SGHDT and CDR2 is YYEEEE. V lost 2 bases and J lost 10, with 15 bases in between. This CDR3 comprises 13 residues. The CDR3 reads CASSFVGVDGAFF. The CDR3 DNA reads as TGTGCCAGCAGCTTTGTAGGGGTGGACGGAGCTTTCTTT.